The 15 T cell receptor beta chains below were found in one sample sequenced in a study of PD-L1 blockade in urothelial cancer (dated by TCRdb to between 2016 and 2019). The time point label, read with the paper, signifies: peripheral blood 6 weeks after treatment start. Receptor amplification or capture employed the immunoSEQ multiplex PCR assay. TCRdb limited this immuneACCESS table to in-frame rearrangements with V and J called. A share of clones is missing; checked studies link under half to unresolved V genes, and the rest is unexplained. The sample table records about 45,000 clones; approximately 82% of these occur just once. The ten largest clones capture 13% of the sample. Sequenced material: PBMCs, taken around atezolizumab (anti-PD-L1) treatment. These receptors were collected from a man aged 60 to 69 with urothelial cancer.

The V gene is TRBV5-6, the J gene TRBJ2-1, with a possible D match to TRBD2 (6 bases). Germline V gene data show CDR1 as SGHDT and CDR2 as YYEEEE. The CDR3 totals 15 residues. V was shortened by 7 bases and J by 8 bases, with 22 bases between the two germline ends. CDR3 in DNA: TGTGCCAGCTTCTCCGGGACTTTCAGGTTTGATGAGCAGTTCTTC. Translating gives CASFSGTFRFDEQFF. Full variable domain (remainder filled in from reference TRBV5-6 and TRBJ2-1): DAGVTQSPTHLIKTRGQQVTLRCSPKSGHDTVSWYQQALGQGPQFIFQYYEEEERQRGNFPDRFSGHQFPNYSSELNVNALLLGDSALYLCASFSGTFRFDEQFFGPGTRLTVL.

The chain has TRBV5-4 and TRBJ1-1; weak D call: TRBD1 (6 bases). This CDR3 is built from 13 residues. Germline CDR1 SGHNT, CDR2 YYREEE (reference sequence). Trimming pared 1 base from V and 7 bases from J, leaving 11 bases between. The CDR3, as DNA: TGTGCCAGCAGCTTGCAGGGAGGGGGTGAAGCTTTCTTT. Amino acid sequence: CASSLQGGGEAFF.

The chain has TRBV6-5 and TRBJ2-1; 11 nucleotides match TRBD2. Germline V gene data show CDR1 as MNHEY and CDR2 as SVGAGI. The CDR3 sequence is 16 residues long. The V segment lost 3 bases and the J segment 8 bases; nucleotides outside the gene matches: 9. Written as DNA, the CDR3 is TGTGCCAGCAGTTATCGGCTAGCGGGGGGCTCACATGAGCAGTTCTTC. Residues: CASSYRLAGGSHEQFF.

This chain links TRBV4-2 with TRBJ1-1; a weak D match, TRBD1 (5 bases). The CDR3 sequence is 15 residues long. V lost 0 bases to trimming and J lost 7 bases, with 15 bases between them. Germline lookup yields CDR1 LGHNA and CDR2 YNFKEQ. The CDR3: CASSQDPSGVSEAFF. The CDR3 DNA reads as TGTGCCAGCAGCCAAGATCCATCGGGGGTGAGTGAAGCTTTCTTT.

V usage is TRBV15 and J usage is TRBJ1-4; tentative D call: TRBD1 (5 bases). The V gene lost 0 bases and the J gene lost 2 bases, with 10 bases spanning the gap. This CDR3 is built from 16 residues. Looked up from germline, CDR1 is LNHNV and CDR2 is YYDKDF (reference sequence). CDR3 in amino acids: CATSRDRVSTNEKLFF. In DNA form, the CDR3 reads TGTGCCACCAGCAGAGACAGGGTTTCCACTAATGAAAAACTGTTTTTT.

The chain carries TRBV27 and TRBJ2-1, with TRBD2 identical over 10 bases. Germline V lookup: CDR1 MNHEY, CDR2 SMNVEV (reference sequence). The CDR3 consists of 17 residues. Losses at the gene ends were 5 bases for V and 6 bases for J; bases not matched to a gene: 13. The CDR3 here is CASSLRPTSGIVNEQFF. CDR3 DNA: TGTGCCAGCAGTCTCCGCCCTACTAGCGGGATTGTCAATGAGCAGTTCTTC.

The chain has TRBV28 and TRBJ1-1, with D tentatively TRBD1 (6 bases). Trimming left V 8 bases short and J 0 bases short, with 10 bases between. Germline V CDR1 and CDR2: MDHEN, SYDVKM. This CDR3 has 13 amino acids. This CDR3 reads CASGQPMNTEAFF. The CDR3 bases are TGTGCCAGCGGACAGCCTATGAACACTGAAGCTTTCTTT.

The chain combines TRBV14 with TRBJ2-7; tentative D call: TRBD2 (6 bases). Trimming stripped 0 bases from V and 5 bases from J, with 8 bases between. From germline, CDR1 is SGHDN and CDR2 FVKESK. There are 13 residues in the CDR3. DNA for the CDR3: TGTGCCAGCAGCCAAGAGCGGGATGACGAGCAGTACTTC. It encodes CASSQERDDEQYF.

V usage is TRBV19 and J usage is TRBJ2-3; D is unclear. In germline, CDR1 is LNHDA, CDR2 SQIVND (reference sequence). Trimming removed 5 bases at V and 5 bases at J, with 8 bases between. The CDR3 sequence is 12 residues long. CDR3 protein: CASSPSIDTQYF. CDR3 in DNA: TGTGCCAGTAGTCCTTCTATAGATACGCAGTATTTT.

This chain connects TRBV10-1 to TRBJ1-6; D ambiguous. Trimming removed 0 bases at V and 6 bases at J, with 24 bases between. The CDR3 runs 20 residues. CDR1 WNHNN and CDR2 SYGVQD come from the germline V gene (reference sequence). The CDR3 DNA follows: TGCGCCAGCAGTGAGTCGAGTTTTGGGGTAGCGGGAACTTCTAATTCACCCCTCCACTTT. It yields the protein CASSESSFGVAGTSNSPLHF.

This clone showed up just a few times. The V gene is TRBV27, the J gene TRBJ2-3, with D possibly matching TRBD2 (6 bases). Germline CDR1 reads MNHEY; CDR2 reads SMNVEV (reference sequence). The V gene lost 3 bases and the J gene lost 3 bases, with 25 bases spanning the gap. The CDR3 spans 19 residues. CDR3 sequence reads: CASSFLGTGDRFKTDTQYF. The CDR3 DNA reads TGTGCCAGCAGTTTCCTTGGGACGGGGGACCGTTTCAAAACAGATACGCAGTATTTT.

The V gene is TRBV6-4, the J gene TRBJ2-6; TRBD1 matches 7 bases. J gave up 2 bases and V 8 bases, and 15 bases lay outside the gene matches. The germline V gene has CDR1 MRHNA and CDR2 SNTAGT. This CDR3 spans 18 amino acids. In DNA, the CDR3 is TGTGCCAGCTCAATTCTTGCTTTACAGGGGACTGGGGCCAACGTCCTGACTTTC. Its translation is CASSILALQGTGANVLTF.

This clone occurred once. The chain employs TRBV27 and TRBJ2-1; TRBD1 agrees at 9 bases. Per the germline V gene, CDR1 is MNHEY and CDR2 is SMNVEV (reference sequence). This CDR3 has 16 residues. V dropped 5 bases and J dropped 9; count of bases not matched to a gene: 14. The CDR3 nucleotides read TGTGCCAGCAGTACAAGTCCCGGGACAGGGTTCCTTGAGCAGTTCTTC. This sequence encodes CASSTSPGTGFLEQFF.

Only a few counts were recorded for this clone. The chain carries TRBV10-2 and TRBJ2-7; D remains ambiguous. The germline gives CDR1 WSHSY, CDR2 SAAADI. This CDR3 is 14 amino acids long. V lost 7 bases and J 4 bases, leaving 17 bases between the germline ends. CDR3 loop: CASTAAPGPYEQYF. The CDR3 DNA reads TGCGCCAGCACCGCCGCTCCAGGCCCTTACGAGCAGTACTTC.

V usage is TRBV5-8 and J usage is TRBJ2-1; D is unclear. The CDR3 covers 14 residues. Germline CDR1 and CDR2: SGHTS and YDEGEE. V lost 5 bases to trimming and J lost 1 base, with 10 bases between them. The CDR3 spells CASSYDGSYNEQFF. The CDR3 nucleotides read TGTGCCAGCAGTTACGACGGGTCCTACAATGAGCAGTTCTTC. The full variable domain, completed using reference TRBV5-8 and TRBJ2-1, is EAGVTQSPTHLIKTRGQQATLRCSPISGHTSVYWYQQALGLGLQFLLWYDEGEERNRGNFPPRFSGRQFPNYSSELNVNALELEDSALYLCASSYDGSYNEQFFGPGTRLTVL.